A selection of T cell receptor beta chains follows, all from one sample in a study of blood T cells in healthy people across ages. Each CDR3 protein gets one entry after TCRdb re-called the 5' RACE reads with MiXCR. The sample records some 670,000 distinct CDR3 sequences, 45% to 60% being singletons. Sequencing used blood. All receptors derive from a woman aged 80 or over in good health. Each CDR3 is given with its conserved first and last residue. Fields, in order: D gene, J gene, clone size, V gene, CDR3 protein, CDR3 DNA. The D gene is left open where the match is weak. Some rows mark clone size as missing; the rest say once, few, many or name a class of expanded clone.

>NA|TRBJ2-3|NA|TRBV29-1
CSVVAGADTQYF
TGCAGCGTTGTTGCCGGGGCAGATACGCAGTATTTT
>TRBD1|TRBJ1-6|NA|TRBV4-2
CASSPELRQGESPLHF
TGTGCCAGCAGCCCCGAACTGCGACAGGGAGAATCACCCCTCCACTTT
>NA|TRBJ2-3|NA|TRBV11-3
CASSSTSMTQYF
TGTGCCAGCAGCTCCACTAGCATGACGCAGTATTTT
>TRBD1|TRBJ2-1|NA|TRBV20-1
CSARQGSNEQFF
TGCAGTGCTCGACAGGGTAGCAATGAGCAGTTCTTC
>TRBD1|TRBJ1-3|NA|TRBV4-2
CASRPTGNGNTIYF
TGTGCCAGCAGGCCGACAGGGAACGGAAACACCATATATTTT
>NA|TRBJ2-1|NA|TRBV12-3/TRBV12-4
CASSPRNNEQFF
TGTGCCAGCAGTCCACGGAACAATGAGCAGTTCTTC
>NA|TRBJ2-4|NA|TRBV7-8
CASSRTVGFAKNIQYF
TGTGCCAGCAGCCGGACAGTAGGATTTGCCAAAAACATTCAGTACTTC
>TRBD1|TRBJ2-1|NA|TRBV20-1
CSASGDRLYNEQFF
TGCAGTGCTAGTGGGGACAGGTTATACAATGAGCAGTTCTTC
>NA|TRBJ1-5|NA|TRBV2
CATTDGLWNQPQHF
TGTGCCACCACGGACGGACTGTGGAATCAGCCCCAGCATTTT
>TRBD2|TRBJ2-1|NA|TRBV6-5
CASSDSVAGGPNEQFF
TGTGCCAGCAGTGACTCCGTAGCGGGAGGGCCCAATGAGCAGTTCTTC
>NA|TRBJ1-2|NA|TRBV5-1
CASSLVAGDGEGYTF
TGCGCCAGCAGCTTGGTGGCCGGGGATGGAGAAGGCTACACCTTC
>NA|TRBJ2-5|NA|TRBV12-3/TRBV12-4
CASSFRGSEETQYF
TGTGCCAGCAGTTTTCGAGGTTCGGAAGAGACCCAGTACTTC
>NA|TRBJ2-3|once|TRBV4-1
CASARLGLGTDTQYF
TGCGCCAGCGCACGCTTGGGCTTGGGCACAGATACGCAGTATTTT
>NA|TRBJ2-7|NA|TRBV6-5
CASSYSKGPSYEQYF
TGTGCCAGCAGTTACTCCAAGGGCCCTTCCTACGAGCAGTACTTC
>NA|TRBJ2-3|many|TRBV6-6
CASSTQGVSSTDTQYF
TGTGCCAGCAGTACCCAGGGAGTGAGCAGCACAGATACGCAGTATTTT
>TRBD1|TRBJ1-5|many|TRBV28
CASGPGGSNQPQHF
TGTGCCAGCGGCCCAGGGGGAAGCAATCAGCCCCAGCATTTT
>TRBD2|TRBJ2-7|NA|TRBV20-1
CSALAGGPYEQYF
TGCAGTGCCCTAGCGGGAGGGCCCTACGAGCAGTACTTC
>NA|TRBJ2-7|NA|TRBV11-2
CASSPRGQPYEQYF
TGTGCCAGCAGCCCTCGTGGACAGCCCTACGAGCAGTACTTC
>TRBD2|TRBJ2-3|many|TRBV10-3
CAISETLLAALSTDTQYF
TGTGCCATCAGTGAGACTCTACTAGCGGCCCTTAGCACAGATACGCAGTATTTT
>NA|TRBJ2-5|NA|TRBV5-1
CASSGDFEETQYF
TGCGCCAGCAGCGGGGACTTCGAAGAGACCCAGTACTTC
>NA|TRBJ2-1|few|TRBV5-6
CASSWEGQGSNEQFF
TGTGCCAGCAGCTGGGAGGGACAAGGGAGTAATGAGCAGTTCTTC
>TRBD2|TRBJ2-1|NA|TRBV5-6
CASSLVRTSGLYNEQFF
TGTGCCAGCAGCTTAGTCAGGACTAGCGGGCTGTACAATGAGCAGTTCTTC
>NA|TRBJ2-3|NA|TRBV12-3/TRBV12-4
CASSYGKGRGDTQYF
TGTGCCAGCAGTTACGGGAAAGGCCGGGGGGATACGCAGTATTTT
>TRBD2|TRBJ2-5|NA|TRBV20-1
CSARLSGGGETQYF
TGCAGTGCTAGGCTTAGCGGGGGCGGAGAGACCCAGTACTTC
>TRBD2|TRBJ2-7|many|TRBV6-1
CASTGGRSYEQYF
TGTGCCAGCACCGGCGGGAGGTCTTACGAGCAGTACTTC